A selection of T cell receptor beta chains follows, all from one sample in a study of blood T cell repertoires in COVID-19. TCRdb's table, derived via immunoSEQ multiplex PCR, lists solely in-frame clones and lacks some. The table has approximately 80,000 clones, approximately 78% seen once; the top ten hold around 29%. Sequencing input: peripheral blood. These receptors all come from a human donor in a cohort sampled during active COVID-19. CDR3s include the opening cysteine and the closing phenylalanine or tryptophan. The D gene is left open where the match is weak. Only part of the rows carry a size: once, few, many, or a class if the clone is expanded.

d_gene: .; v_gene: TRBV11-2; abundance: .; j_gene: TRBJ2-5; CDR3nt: TGTGCCAGCAGCTTAGATCGGAGCAGCGGGGAGACCCAGTACTTC; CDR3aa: CASSLDRSSGETQYF
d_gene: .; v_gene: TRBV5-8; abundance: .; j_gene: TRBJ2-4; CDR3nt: TGTGCCAGCAGCTTTACCAGGGGCCTAGCCAAAAACATTCAGTACTTC; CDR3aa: CASSFTRGLAKNIQYF
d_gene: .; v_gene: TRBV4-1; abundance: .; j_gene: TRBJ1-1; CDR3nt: TGCGCCAGCAGCCACCCCATTGACAGTAACACTGAAGCTTTCTTT; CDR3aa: CASSHPIDSNTEAFF
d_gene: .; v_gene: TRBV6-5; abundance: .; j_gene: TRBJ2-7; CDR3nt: TGTGCCAGCAGTTACTCTGCCTCTCGCGCTCGCTACGAGCAGTACTTC; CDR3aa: CASSYSASRARYEQYF
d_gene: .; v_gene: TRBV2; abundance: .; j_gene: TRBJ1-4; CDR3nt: TGTGCCAGCGCCTACCCGACAGGATCCGCAACTAATGAAAAACTGTTTTTT; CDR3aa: CASAYPTGSATNEKLFF
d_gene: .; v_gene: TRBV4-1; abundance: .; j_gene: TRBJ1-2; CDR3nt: TGCGCCAGCAGCCAAGCCATCTCAGGACTCGCGGATGGCTACACCTTC; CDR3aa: CASSQAISGLADGYTF
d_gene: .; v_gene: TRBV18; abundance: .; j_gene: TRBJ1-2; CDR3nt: TGTGCCAGCTCACCGGGGCAGGGAAATGGCTACACCTTC; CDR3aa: CASSPGQGNGYTF
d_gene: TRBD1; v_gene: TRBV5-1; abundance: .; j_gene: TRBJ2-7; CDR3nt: TGCGCCAGCAGCTTCACAGGGGTTGGCGACGAGCAGTACTTC; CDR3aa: CASSFTGVGDEQYF
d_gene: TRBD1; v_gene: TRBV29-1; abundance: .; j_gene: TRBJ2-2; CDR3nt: TGCAGCGTTCCGGGGACAGGGGAGGTCGGGGAGCTGTTTTTT; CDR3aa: CSVPGTGEVGELFF
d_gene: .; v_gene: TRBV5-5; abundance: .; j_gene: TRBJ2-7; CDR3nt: TGTGCCAGCAGGCGTGGACACTACGTCTACGAGCAGTACTTC; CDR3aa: CASRRGHYVYEQYF
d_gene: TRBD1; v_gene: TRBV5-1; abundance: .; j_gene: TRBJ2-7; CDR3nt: TGCGCCAGCAGCATAGCCGGGACAGCAACCTACGAGCAGTACTTC; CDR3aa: CASSIAGTATYEQYF
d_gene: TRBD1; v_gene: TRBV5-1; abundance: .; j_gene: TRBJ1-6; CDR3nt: TGCGCCAGCAGCGCTAGGACAGGGACTAATTCACCCCTCCACTTT; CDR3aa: CASSARTGTNSPLHF
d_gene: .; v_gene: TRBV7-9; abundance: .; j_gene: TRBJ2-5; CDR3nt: TGTGCCAGCAGCCCCCTCTGGGGGGGGGCCCGAGCTGTTGGTGAGACCCAGTACTTC; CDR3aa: CASSPLWGGARAVGETQYF
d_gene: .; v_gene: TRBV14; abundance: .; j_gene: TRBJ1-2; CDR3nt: TGTGCCAGCAGCCAAGAGTCCTTTGGCTACACCTTC; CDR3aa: CASSQESFGYTF
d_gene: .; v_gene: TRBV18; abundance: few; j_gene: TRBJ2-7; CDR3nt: TGTGCCAGCTCACCAAGGTTTCTAGGGAGCTCCTACGAGCAGTACTTC; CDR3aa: CASSPRFLGSSYEQYF
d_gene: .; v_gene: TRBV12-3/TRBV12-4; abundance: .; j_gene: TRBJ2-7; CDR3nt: TGTGCCAGCAGTTCGAGATACGAGCAGTACTTC; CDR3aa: CASSSRYEQYF